This is a list of T cell receptor beta chains from one sample in a study of blood T cell repertoires in COVID-19. Some clones are missing from TCRdb's copy, which holds only in-frame ones; the method was immunoSEQ multiplex PCR. This sample yields tens of thousands of clones, of which more than 75% are seen a single time; around 8.2% belongs to the top ten. Material: peripheral blood. These receptors all stem from an elderly woman with acute or convalescent COVID-19. Each CDR3 is given with its conserved first and last residue. The order of the fields is J gene, D gene, clone size, V gene, CDR3 DNA, CDR3 protein. A D gene is named only where the DNA matches it firmly. Clone size, where shown, is once, few, many, or a class for clones that have expanded.

TRBJ1-1,TRBD1,.,TRBV9,TGTGCCAGCAGCGAAGAGGCTGGGACAGGGGTAGCTTTCTTT,CASSEEAGTGVAFF
TRBJ1-6,.,.,TRBV5-1,TGCGCCAGCAGCTTAGGCGGGGATTCACCCCTCCACTTT,CASSLGGDSPLHF
TRBJ1-3,.,.,TRBV28,TGTGCCAGCAGTTCCCCTCGTGGGGCCCCTGGAAACACCATATATTTT,CASSSPRGAPGNTIYF
TRBJ1-1,.,.,TRBV5-5,TGTGCCAGCAGCTTGGTGGCAGGGCCGAACACTGAAGCTTTCTTT,CASSLVAGPNTEAFF
TRBJ2-1,TRBD2,.,TRBV19,TGTGCCAGTAGTACGACGCGGACTAGCAACAATGAGCAGTTCTTC,CASSTTRTSNNEQFF
TRBJ2-7,.,.,TRBV4-1,TGCGCCAGCAGCGGGCGTGACCACTACGAGCAGTACTTC,CASSGRDHYEQYF
TRBJ1-1,TRBD1,.,TRBV27,TGTGCCAGCAGCCCTAGGACAGGGGGAGGCACTGAAGCTTTCTTT,CASSPRTGGGTEAFF
TRBJ2-5,TRBD2,.,TRBV3-1/TRBV3-2,TGTGCCAGCAGCCAAGTCGGTCTAGCGGGAGCTAAAGAGACCCAGTACTTC,CASSQVGLAGAKETQYF
TRBJ1-2,.,once,TRBV2,TGTGCCAGCAGGGCATCGGACAGCCGCTATGGCTACACCTTC,CASRASDSRYGYTF
TRBJ2-1,TRBD1,.,TRBV14,TGTGCCAGCGGGGGACAGACCTACAATGAGCAGTTCTTC,CASGGQTYNEQFF
TRBJ2-3,TRBD2,.,TRBV28,TGTGCCAGCAGCCCCCCGAGAGCGGGGGGGGACACAGATACGCAGTATTTT,CASSPPRAGGDTDTQYF
TRBJ2-3,.,once,TRBV2,TGTGCCAGCAGTGCCAAGGGACTCTATACAGATACGCAGTATTTT,CASSAKGLYTDTQYF
TRBJ2-3,TRBD1,.,TRBV5-6,TGTGCCAGCAGCTCCTTGACAGGGGCCTACACAGATACGCAGTATTTT,CASSSLTGAYTDTQYF
TRBJ2-2,.,once,TRBV7-8,TGTGCCAGCAGAATAGGGGGGGGCACCGGGGAGCTGTTTTTT,CASRIGGGTGELFF
TRBJ1-3,TRBD1,.,TRBV28,TGTGCCAGCAGTTCTACTGACAGGGGACGGGGAAACACCATATATTTT,CASSSTDRGRGNTIYF
TRBJ2-1,.,.,TRBV6-5,TGTGCCAGCACCCCGTCCAGGGGCAACTACAATGAGCAGTTCTTC,CASTPSRGNYNEQFF
TRBJ1-2,TRBD1,.,TRBV5-4,TGTGCCAGCAGCTTGGGTGACAGGGTCATTGGCTACACCTTC,CASSLGDRVIGYTF
TRBJ1-1,TRBD1,.,TRBV7-9,TGTGCCAGCAGCTTAGGGGACAGGGGAGGGACTGAAGCTTTCTTT,CASSLGDRGGTEAFF
TRBJ2-2,TRBD2,.,TRBV5-1,TGCGCCAGCAGTCCTAGCGGGAGGGCCGTGGGCACCGGGGAGCTGTTTTTT,CASSPSGRAVGTGELFF
TRBJ1-4,.,.,TRBV6-1,TGTGCCAGCAGTGAAAAAGGCAGGGGACGCGCAACTAATGAAAAACTGTTTTTT,CASSEKGRGRATNEKLFF
TRBJ2-7,.,.,TRBV5-1,TGCGCCAGCAGCTTGGCGACTTCCTACGAGCAGTACTTC,CASSLATSYEQYF
TRBJ2-5,TRBD2,.,TRBV27,TGTGCCAGCAGTTCCCCCGGGACTAGCGGGGGTTGGGAGACCCAGTACTTC,CASSSPGTSGGWETQYF
TRBJ1-2,.,once,TRBV28,TGTGCCAGCAGTTTATCTGGGGGCATTATGCTAGGAGGCTACACCTTC,CASSLSGGIMLGGYTF